Each of the 18 T cell receptor beta chains below was sequenced from the same sample in a study of human T cells and chemical hapten exposure. MiXCR, run by TCRdb on the RACE reads, gives a single entry per CDR3 protein. The sample holds approximately 59,000 distinct CDR3 sequences, about 6% seen once. Time point specified: healthy volunteer bleed at 6 weeks. Before extraction, the whole blood was not fractionated, and total RNA was taken from it. Input material: whole blood. The source is a female donor in good health. Some clones in this sample may be carry-over from other donors' samples.

This clonotype was seen repeatedly, ten times or more. The chain employs TRBV28 and TRBJ2-1; TRBD2 matches 10 bases. The V gene's germline CDR1 is MDHEN and CDR2 SYDVKM. This CDR3 is built from 15 residues. The ends lost 5 bases at V and 7 bases at J; junction bases unmatched: 8. DNA for the CDR3: TGTGCCAGCAGTGGAACTAGCGGGAATGCTAATGAGCAGTTCTTC. Its translation: CASSGTSGNANEQFF. The full variable domain, its missing parts supplied by reference TRBV28 and TRBJ2-1, is DVKVTQSSRYLVKRTGEKVFLECVQDMDHENMFWYRQDPGLGLRLIYFSYDVKMKEKGDIPEGYSVSREKKERFSLILESASTNQTSMYLCASSGTSGNANEQFFGPGTRLTVL.

The chain joins TRBV6-6 to TRBJ2-2; 9 bases align to TRBD1. The J segment lost 4 bases and the V segment lost 5 bases, leaving 8 bases of the junction unmatched. This CDR3 has 16 amino acids. Germline assignment: CDR1 MNHNY and CDR2 SVGAGI (reference sequence). The CDR3 DNA reads as TGTGCCAGCAGTAAGGGACAGGGTATTTCCACCGGGGAGCTGTTTTTT. This translates into CASSKGQGISTGELFF.

There are a few counts of this clonotype. This chain links TRBV7-2 with TRBJ1-5; 7 nucleotides line up with TRBD1. Germline CDR1 is SGHTA and CDR2 is FQGNSA. Losses at the gene ends were 1 base for V and 4 bases for J; bases not matched to a gene: 4. The CDR3 has 15 residues. CDR3 in DNA: TGTGCCAGCAGCTTAGGGTCAGGGGGGAATCAGCCCCAGCATTTT. Protein sequence: CASSLGSGGNQPQHF. Based on the CDR3 plus reference TRBV7-2 and TRBJ1-5, the full variable domain is GAGVSQSPSNKVTEKGKDVELRCDPISGHTALYWYRQSLGQGLEFLIYFQGNSAPDKSGLPSDRFSAERTGGSVSTLTIQRTQQEDSAVYLCASSLGSGGNQPQHFGDGTRLSIL.

In DNA, the CDR3 is TGCAGTGTTAGGAGGGCCGTCGACTCCTACGAGCAGTACTTC. This codes for CSVRRAVDSYEQYF. The chain recombines TRBV20-1 with TRBJ2-7; D might be TRBD2 (6 bases). Germline CDR1 and CDR2: DFQATT and SNEGSKA (reference sequence). Trimming took 7 bases from V and 0 from J, leaving 16 bases between them. There are 14 residues in the CDR3.

CDR3 coding DNA: TGTGCCAGCAGTTCCGGGACTAGCGGCACCTACACAGATACGCAGTATTTT. This codes for CASSSGTSGTYTDTQYF. The rearrangement uses TRBV28 and TRBJ2-3; 11 bases match TRBD2. The CDR3 consists of 17 residues. V was clipped by 4 bases and J by 2 bases; unmatched bases: 8. CDR1 is MDHEN and CDR2 is SYDVKM in the germline V gene.

Many counts were recorded for this clonotype. The chain recombines TRBV29-1 with TRBJ2-3, with 12 nucleotides matching TRBD2. This CDR3 spans 14 amino acids. V was clipped by 5 bases and J by 5 bases; unmatched bases: 5. Germline V CDR1 and CDR2: SQVTM, ANQGSEA. The CDR3 DNA reads TGCAGCGTTTCTAGCGGGAGGGCTGGAGATACGCAGTATTTT. It encodes CSVSSGRAGDTQYF.

This clonotype has a count of ten or more. The chain combines TRBV15 with TRBJ1-4; D is uncertain. Trimming shortened V by 0 bases and J by 8 bases, and 10 bases separated the two germline ends. Germline V gene lookup returns CDR1 LNHNV and CDR2 YYDKDF (reference sequence). This CDR3 contains 14 residues. CDR3 bases: TGTGCCACCAGCAGAGAAGAGGGTGGGGAAAAACTGTTTTTT. Residues: CATSREEGGEKLFF. Together with reference TRBV15 and TRBJ1-4, the CDR3 gives the full variable domain: DAMVIQNPRYQVTQFGKPVTLSCSQTLNHNVMYWYQQKSSQAPKLLFHYYDKDFNNEADTPDNFQSRRPNTSFCFLDIRSPGLGDTAMYLCATSREEGGEKLFFGSGTQLSVL.

This clonotype came up a few times. This chain links TRBV6-2 or TRBV6-3 with TRBJ1-5; TRBD1 aligns across 10 bases. Germline V CDR1 and CDR2: MNHEY, SVGEGT. V lost 2 bases and J lost 2; bases outside the gene matches: 6. The CDR3 length is 17 residues. The chain's CDR3 is CASSYAGTGVGNQPQHF. The CDR3 region has the DNA TGTGCCAGCAGTTACGCGGGGACAGGGGTGGGCAATCAGCCCCAGCATTTT.

This clonotype was seen ten or more times. The chain couples TRBV19 to TRBJ2-7; 7 nucleotides align to TRBD2. V dropped 3 bases and J dropped 4; count of bases not matched to a gene: 6. CDR1 and CDR2 from the germline V gene are LNHDA and SQIVND (reference sequence). CDR3 length equals 14 residues. As DNA, the CDR3 is TGTGCCAGTAGTATCGGGGCGGGAGTTTACGAGCAGTACTTC. This sequence encodes CASSIGAGVYEQYF.

This clonotype was picked up a small number of times. The chain combines TRBV28 with TRBJ1-2; D call uncertain. Germline-derived CDR1 and CDR2 are MDHEN and SYDVKM. The length of the CDR3 is 13 residues. Trimming stripped 10 bases from V and 1 base from J, with 13 bases between. Here the CDR3 DNA reads TGTGCCACTACCACAACCCTTAACTATGGCTACACCTTC. The encoded protein is CATTTTLNYGYTF.

This clonotype was seen only once. The chain combines TRBV5-1 with TRBJ2-7, with TRBD1 identical over 12 bases. Trimming removed 4 bases from V and 6 bases from J; junction bases left unmatched: 5. From germline, CDR1 is SGHRS and CDR2 YFSETQ. The CDR3 is made up of 14 amino acids. The CDR3: CASSPGQGAGEQYF. The CDR3 DNA reads as TGCGCCAGCAGCCCGGGACAGGGGGCGGGCGAGCAGTACTTC.

This clonotype was detected ten times or more. The chain couples TRBV7-2 to TRBJ2-3; 7 nucleotides align to TRBD2. Looked up from germline, CDR1 is SGHTA and CDR2 is FQGNSA. Unmatched junction bases numbered 4, after V lost 4 bases and J lost 0 bases. CDR3 length equals 15 residues. CDR3: CASSSTSESTDTQYF. The CDR3 nucleotides are TGTGCCAGCAGCTCTACTAGCGAGAGCACAGATACGCAGTATTTT.

The J gene is TRBJ1-1, the V gene TRBV7-3, with D hard to call. CDR3 length: 13 residues. The V gene lost 5 bases and the J gene lost 1 base, with 8 bases spanning the gap. The V gene's germline CDR1 is SGHTA and CDR2 FQGTGA. The CDR3 protein is CASSPLRNTEAFF. The CDR3 nucleotides are TGTGCCAGCAGCCCCCTTCGGAACACTGAAGCTTTCTTT.

J is TRBJ2-7 and V is TRBV14, with D perhaps matching TRBD1 (5 bases). V gave up 4 bases and J gave up 7 bases, with 26 bases separating them. Germline CDR1 and CDR2: SGHDN and FVKESK. This CDR3 region has 17 residues. The CDR3 coding sequence is TGTGCCAGCAGCCGCCAACAGGACGCCGGTGCCCCACTGGAGCAGTACTTC. This translates into CASSRQQDAGAPLEQYF. Full variable domain (outside the CDR3, taken from reference TRBV14 and TRBJ2-7): EAGVTQFPSHSVIEKGQTVTLRCDPISGHDNLYWYRRVMGKEIKFLLHFVKESKQDESGMPNNRFLAERTGGTYSTLKVQPAELEDSGVYFCASSRQQDAGAPLEQYFGPGTRLTVT.

The genes are TRBV6-2 or TRBV6-3 and TRBJ2-1; TRBD2 aligns across 9 bases. The germline CDR1 and CDR2 sequences are MNHEY and SVGEGT. This CDR3 contains 14 residues. V shed 6 bases and J 10 bases; nucleotides not matched to a gene: 10. CDR3 region: CASRKPSGITEQFF. In nucleotides, the CDR3 is TGTGCCAGCAGAAAGCCTAGCGGGATTACGGAGCAGTTCTTC.

This clonotype was observed at least ten times. The chain is built from TRBV12-3 or TRBV12-4 and TRBJ2-7; D is unclear. The CDR3 spans 14 residues. V was pared by 1 base and J by 3 bases, with 10 bases between. Here the CDR3 reads CASSLGGSIYEQYF. The CDR3 coding sequence is TGTGCCAGCAGTTTAGGCGGATCGATCTACGAGCAGTACTTC.

Many counts were recorded for this clonotype. This chain joins TRBV4-2 and TRBJ2-3; TRBD1 aligns across 10 bases. Germline V gives CDR1 LGHNA, CDR2 YNFKEQ. The CDR3 is made up of 15 amino acids. V was clipped by 1 base and J by 4 bases; unmatched bases: 2. Here the CDR3 DNA reads TGTGCCAGCAGCCAAGCAGGACAGGGGGCAGATACGCAGTATTTT. Protein sequence: CASSQAGQGADTQYF.

This clonotype has a count of ten or more. The chain couples TRBV7-2 to TRBJ2-1, with 9 positions matching TRBD2. The CDR3 runs to 19 residues. Germline loops: CDR1 SGHTA, CDR2 FQGNSA. After removal of 0 bases from V and 5 bases from J, the junction contained 14 bases not matched to a gene. The CDR3 bases are TGTGCCAGCAGCTTAGCGCTAGGCATCCTAGCGGGGATCGACAATGAGCAGTTCTTC. This translates into CASSLALGILAGIDNEQFF. The variable domain in full, with the rest retrieved from reference TRBV7-2 and TRBJ2-1, is GAGVSQSPSNKVTEKGKDVELRCDPISGHTALYWYRQSLGQGLEFLIYFQGNSAPDKSGLPSDRFSAERTGGSVSTLTIQRTQQEDSAVYLCASSLALGILAGIDNEQFFGPGTRLTVL.